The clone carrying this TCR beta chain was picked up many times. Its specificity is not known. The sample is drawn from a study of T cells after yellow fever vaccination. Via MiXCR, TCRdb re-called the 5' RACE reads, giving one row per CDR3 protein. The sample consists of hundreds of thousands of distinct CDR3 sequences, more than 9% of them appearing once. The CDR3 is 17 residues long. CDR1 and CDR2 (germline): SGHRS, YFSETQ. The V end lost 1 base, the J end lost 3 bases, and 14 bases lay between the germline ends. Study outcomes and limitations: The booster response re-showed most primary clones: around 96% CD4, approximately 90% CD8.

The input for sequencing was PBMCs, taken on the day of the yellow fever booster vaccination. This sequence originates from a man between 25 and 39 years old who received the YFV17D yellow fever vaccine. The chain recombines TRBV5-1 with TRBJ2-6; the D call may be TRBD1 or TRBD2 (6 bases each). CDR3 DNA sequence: TGCGCCAGCAGCTTGAGGCCAGGGGAGGATGGGGCCAACGTCCTGACTTTC. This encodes CASSLRPGEDGANVLTF.